The 9 T cell receptor beta chains given below trace back to one sample, sequenced in a study of shared clonotypes between healthy human individuals. The repertoire was sequenced with immunoSEQ multiplex PCR; TCRdb's copy has only in-frame clones and lacks some. The sample lists about 2.3 million clones; 90% to 95% were seen once. What was sequenced was naive CD4+ T cells from PBMCs. The sample's subset: CD45RA+ positively selected. The receptors here all came from a young man in good health. Some clones in this sample may be carry-over from other donors' samples.

The CDR3, as DNA: TGTGCCAGCTTTGGGACTAGCGGGACCTCGAGGCGTGAGCAGTTCTTC. It yields the protein CASFGTSGTSRREQFF. The V call is TRBV28, the J call TRBJ2-1; 13 nucleotides align to TRBD2. This CDR3 comprises 16 residues. Germline trimming cut 8 bases from V and 9 bases from J; bases unmatched to any gene: 13. CDR1 and CDR2 from the germline V gene are MDHEN and SYDVKM.

Regarding this clone: Since a much larger clone is just one base distant, this may be a read error. The chain employs TRBV7-8 and TRBJ1-1; D gene unclear. Trimming took off 1 base at V and 1 base at J, with 4 bases between the two ends. Germline V gene data show CDR1 as SGHVS and CDR2 as FQNEAQ. CDR3 length equals 13 residues. Written as DNA, the CDR3 is TGTGCCAGCAGCTTAGTGGGGAACACTGAAGCTTTCTTT. Protein: CASSLVGNTEAFF.

The rearrangement uses TRBV2 and TRBJ1-1; maybe TRBD1 (5 bases). Trimming shortened V by 7 bases and J by 5 bases, and 17 bases separated the two germline ends. CDR1 and CDR2 from the germline V gene are SNHLY and FYNNEI. This CDR3 contains 14 residues. The CDR3 nucleotides are TGTGCCAGCAATATGGCGGCAGGGATAACTGAAGCTTTCTTT. It codes for CASNMAAGITEAFF.

V gene TRBV5-1 combines with J gene TRBJ2-7; D unclear. The CDR3 is 14 amino acids. Germline CDR1 is SGHRS and CDR2 is YFSETQ. Trimming stripped 1 base from V and 0 bases from J, with 8 bases between. CDR3 sequence (DNA): TGCGCCAGCAGCTTGAGGGCGGCCTCCTACGAGCAGTACTTC. It codes for CASSLRAASYEQYF.

V gene TRBV11-2 combines with J gene TRBJ2-2; perhaps TRBD1 as D (5 bases). Germline CDR1 SGHAT, CDR2 FQNNGV. The CDR3 has 19 amino acids. Trimming left V 0 bases short and J 7 bases short, with 24 bases between. The CDR3 region is CASSLDTMWVRQGNGELFF. Written as DNA, the CDR3 is TGTGCCAGCAGCTTAGATACGATGTGGGTGAGGCAGGGAAACGGGGAGCTGTTTTTT.

The chain has TRBV11-2 and TRBJ1-1; D ambiguous. V dropped 5 bases and J dropped 3 bases, with 13 bases sitting between them. CDR1 and CDR2 from the germline V gene are SGHAT and FQNNGV. This CDR3 region has 14 residues. This CDR3 reads CASSPLSWDTEAFF. Here the CDR3 DNA reads TGTGCCAGCAGCCCCCTTTCTTGGGACACTGAAGCTTTCTTT.

V and J are TRBV6-6 and TRBJ2-3, with TRBD2 identical over 11 bases. The germline gives CDR1 MNHNY, CDR2 SVGAGI (reference sequence). V was clipped by 2 bases and J by 4 bases; unmatched bases: 2. This CDR3 region has 15 residues. The CDR3 is CASSYQTSGADTQYF. The CDR3, as DNA: TGTGCCAGCAGTTACCAGACTAGCGGGGCAGATACGCAGTATTTT.

This clone came up once. Other DNA sequences within the sample encode an identical CDR3. The chain employs TRBV4-1 and TRBJ1-6, with 11 bases lining up with TRBD1. J gave up 8 bases and V 6 bases, and 0 bases lay outside the gene matches. Germline CDR1 is MGHRA and CDR2 is YSYEKL. The length of the CDR3 is 13 residues. The CDR3 DNA reads as TGCGCCAGCAGGGGACAGGGGGATTCACCCCTCCACTTT. It encodes CASRGQGDSPLHF.

CDR3 region: CASALLGSDTQYF. The DNA of the CDR3 is TGTGCCAGCGCCCTTCTGGGTTCCGATACGCAGTATTTT. V is TRBV25-1 and J is TRBJ2-3, with D uncertain. Trimming removed 8 bases at V and 6 bases at J, with 15 bases between. The CDR3 spans 13 residues. CDR1 MGHDK and CDR2 SYGVNS come from the germline V gene. Drawing the rest from reference TRBV25-1 and TRBJ2-3, the complete variable domain is EADIYQTPRYLVIGTGKKITLECSQTMGHDKMYWYQQDPGMELHLIHYSYGVNSTEKGDLSSESTVSRIRTEHFPLTLESARPSHTSQYLCASALLGSDTQYFGPGTRLTVL.